These 22 T cell receptor beta chains were all obtained from the same sample, sequenced in a study of shared clonotypes between healthy human individuals. Measured with immunoSEQ multiplex PCR; TCRdb has only the in-frame clones, and not every one. The sample holds approximately 530,000 clones; 90% to 96% are singletons and the top ten take about 0.06%. Sequencing was done on a sample of naive CD4+ T cells sorted from blood. Subset noted: CD45RA+ positively selected. All receptors derive from a woman in her twenties or thirties in good health.

The chain carries TRBV4-1 and TRBJ2-7, with 12 bases aligning to TRBD2. The V segment lost 7 bases and the J segment 7 bases; nucleotides outside the gene matches: 14. Germline-derived CDR1 and CDR2 are MGHRA and YSYEKL. This CDR3 spans 16 amino acids. The DNA for the CDR3 is TGCGCCAGCACCGACTTCCTAGCGGGAGGGCCCCAGGAGCAGTACTTC. This gives the protein CASTDFLAGGPQEQYF.

J is TRBJ2-5 and V is TRBV2; 8 nucleotides match TRBD2. V was pared by 2 bases and J by 1 base, with 3 bases of the junction left unmatched. From germline, CDR1 is SNHLY and CDR2 FYNNEI. The CDR3 is 15 residues long. The CDR3 DNA follows: TGTGCCAGCAGTGAATCGCTAGCGGGCCAAGAGACCCAGTACTTC. Translated, it gives CASSESLAGQETQYF.

The sample holds one count of this clone. The chain couples TRBV6-1 to TRBJ1-5, with TRBD1 matching 7 bases. Germline values: CDR1 MNHNS, CDR2 SASEGT. V trimming: 4 bases; J trimming: 1 base; junction bases outside the gene matches: 4. The CDR3 loop spans 15 amino acids. The CDR3 DNA follows: TGTGCCAGCAGTGCTGCAGGGGGAAGCAATCAGCCCCAGCATTTT. Its protein is CASSAAGGSNQPQHF.

This clone was seen only once. The rearrangement uses TRBV28 and TRBJ2-7; no firm D call. V was clipped by 7 bases and J by 2 bases, with 12 bases between them. Looked up from germline, CDR1 is MDHEN and CDR2 is SYDVKM. This CDR3 has 13 amino acids. This chain's CDR3 is CASISQTPYEQYF. The DNA of the CDR3 is TGTGCCAGCATCTCCCAAACCCCCTACGAGCAGTACTTC.

V and J are TRBV19 and TRBJ2-1; TRBD2 aligns across 9 bases. Trimming at V came to 5 bases and at J to 5 bases, leaving 13 bases not matched to a gene. The CDR3 has 17 residues. Germline assignment: CDR1 LNHDA and CDR2 SQIVND (reference sequence). CDR3 DNA: TGTGCCAGTAGTGACCAGGCTAGCGGGATCATGGACAATGAGCAGTTCTTC. Translating gives CASSDQASGIMDNEQFF.

The V call is TRBV7-7, the J call TRBJ1-1; D gene ambiguous. V gave up 5 bases and J gave up 2 bases, with 9 bases separating them. The CDR3 sequence is 13 residues long. Germline lookup yields CDR1 SSHAT and CDR2 FNYEAQ (reference sequence). The CDR3, as DNA: TGTGCCAGCAGCGCTAATATAAACACTGAAGCTTTCTTT. Amino acids: CASSANINTEAFF.

The chain links TRBV9 to TRBJ2-5, with 10 nucleotides matching TRBD1. The germline gives CDR1 SGDLS, CDR2 YYNGEE. Trimming removed 2 bases from V and 4 bases from J; junction bases left unmatched: 2. This CDR3 region has 14 residues. Written as DNA, the CDR3 is TGTGCCAGCAGCGTCGGACAGGGGGGAGAGACCCAGTACTTC. Amino acids: CASSVGQGGETQYF. The variable domain in full, with the rest retrieved from reference TRBV9 and TRBJ2-5, is DSGVTQTPKHLITATGQRVTLRCSPRSGDLSVYWYQQSLDQGLQFLIQYYNGEERAKGNILERFSAQQFPDLHSELNLSSLELGDSALYFCASSVGQGGETQYFGPGTRLLVL.

This rearrangement joins TRBV28 to TRBJ1-5; TRBD1 matches at 9 bases. The J segment lost 6 bases and the V segment lost 5 bases, leaving 14 bases of the junction unmatched. Germline assignment: CDR1 MDHEN and CDR2 SYDVKM. The CDR3 contains 17 residues. CDR3 sequence: CASSPVNLDRGGQPQHF. Written as DNA, the CDR3 is TGTGCCAGCAGTCCCGTAAACCTGGACAGGGGCGGTCAGCCCCAGCATTTT.

This clone was found once. The V gene is TRBV5-4, the J gene TRBJ2-2, with 11 bases identical to TRBD2. This CDR3 contains 17 residues. V lost 5 bases to trimming and J lost 4 bases; unmatched junction nucleotides: 10. In germline, CDR1 is SGHNT, CDR2 YYREEE (reference sequence). In DNA form, the CDR3 reads TGTGCCAGCAGATCGGTGGGACTAGCGGCCATCACCGGGGAGCTGTTTTTT. The encoded protein is CASRSVGLAAITGELFF.

CDR3 amino acids: CASSRGGNNQPQHF. The CDR3 DNA sequence: TGTGCCAGCAGCAGGGGGGGAAACAATCAGCCCCAGCATTTT. The chain has TRBV9 and TRBJ1-5, with D possibly being TRBD1 (6 bases). The V gene lost 4 bases and the J gene lost 3 bases, with 11 bases spanning the gap. The CDR3 has 14 amino acids. Germline loops: CDR1 SGDLS, CDR2 YYNGEE.

Comment on this clone: Different DNA sequences within this sample yield the same CDR3. This chain connects TRBV20-1 to TRBJ2-1; D remains unclear. The CDR3 sequence is 11 residues long. Germline CDR1 and CDR2: DFQATT and SNEGSKA (reference sequence). Deletions cut 0 bases from V and 7 bases from J, with 4 bases between. CDR3 in DNA: TGCAGTGCTAGAGATCGTAATGAGCAGTTCTTC. Translating gives CSARDRNEQFF.

The rearrangement uses TRBV11-2 and TRBJ2-5, with 11 bases aligning to TRBD2. Trimming at V came to 6 bases and at J to 4 bases, leaving 10 bases not matched to a gene. This CDR3 is 16 amino acids long. CDR1 SGHAT and CDR2 FQNNGV come from the germline V gene. The CDR3 sequence: CASRRIAGGPGETQYF. CDR3 in DNA: TGTGCCAGCAGGCGTATAGCGGGAGGGCCAGGAGAGACCCAGTACTTC.

This chain joins TRBV27 and TRBJ2-1; possibly TRBD2 for D (6 bases). Trimming stripped 6 bases from V and 8 bases from J, with 20 bases between. The CDR3 consists of 15 residues. CDR1 MNHEY and CDR2 SMNVEV come from the germline V gene (reference sequence). The CDR3 spells CASSPSRRGIDEQFF. DNA of the CDR3: TGTGCCAGCAGCCCCTCCCGGAGGGGAATAGATGAGCAGTTCTTC.

The chain couples TRBV27 to TRBJ2-7; D is ambiguous. Trimming stripped 0 bases from V and 4 bases from J, with 16 bases between. Germline CDR1 and CDR2: MNHEY and SMNVEV (reference sequence). The CDR3 loop spans 16 amino acids. The CDR3 DNA follows: TGTGCCAGCAGTTTATCGTTAACTACGGCGCCTTACGAGCAGTACTTC. It is translated as CASSLSLTTAPYEQYF.

The chain couples TRBV27 to TRBJ2-7; D gene uncertain. The CDR3 sequence is 13 residues long. Germline CDR1 is MNHEY and CDR2 is SMNVEV (reference sequence). The V end lost 5 bases, the J end lost 2 bases, and 10 bases lay between the germline ends. CDR3 DNA: TGTGCCAGCAGTCACGGACGGACCTACGAGCAGTACTTC. It translates to CASSHGRTYEQYF.

J is TRBJ2-3 and V is TRBV6-1; no clear D. V dropped 7 bases and J dropped 1 base, with 12 bases sitting between them. This CDR3 is built from 14 residues. Per germline, CDR1 MNHNS and CDR2 SASEGT. CDR3 residues: CASKGGWGTDTQYF. Written as DNA, the CDR3 is TGTGCCAGCAAGGGCGGTTGGGGCACAGATACGCAGTATTTT.

The rearrangement links TRBV4-1 to TRBJ1-5, with TRBD1 matching over 9 bases. The germline V gene has CDR1 MGHRA and CDR2 YSYEKL. The CDR3 is 21 residues long. V was pared by 1 base and J by 2 bases, with 18 bases of the junction left unmatched. CDR3 bases: TGCGCCAGCAGCCAAGTTGGGGGGACAGGGAGGAATACGGTTCGCAATCAGCCCCAGCATTTT. Protein sequence: CASSQVGGTGRNTVRNQPQHF.

The V gene is TRBV6-5, the J gene TRBJ2-7; TRBD2 matches at 7 bases. Germline lookup yields CDR1 MNHEY and CDR2 SVGAGI. The V segment lost 5 bases and the J segment 1 base; nucleotides outside the gene matches: 2. This CDR3 region has 13 residues. DNA of the CDR3: TGTGCCAGCAGTCAGCGGGGTTCCTACGAGCAGTACTTC. Encoded protein: CASSQRGSYEQYF.

This chain uses TRBV9 with TRBJ1-2; 8 bases line up with TRBD1. The V and J ends lost 5 bases and 7 bases, in that order; junction bases with no gene match: 4. This CDR3 is 12 amino acids long. Germline V gene sequence: CDR1 SGDLS, CDR2 YYNGEE. The CDR3 loop reads CASRQGEGGYTF. In DNA form, the CDR3 reads TGTGCCAGCAGACAGGGGGAGGGTGGCTACACCTTC.

The V and J genes are TRBV18 and TRBJ2-5; D is perhaps TRBD2 (6 bases). CDR3 length equals 15 residues. V lost 2 bases and J lost 5, with 15 bases in between. The germline gives CDR1 KGHSH, CDR2 LQKENI. The CDR3 loop is CASSPLGPGGETQYF. The DNA of the CDR3 is TGTGCCAGCTCACCATTGGGCCCCGGAGGGGAGACCCAGTACTTC.

V is TRBV30 and J is TRBJ1-1; weak D call: TRBD1 (5 bases). V shed 4 bases and J shed 2 bases, with 11 bases lying between them. Germline V gene lookup returns CDR1 GTSNPN and CDR2 SVGIG (reference sequence). This CDR3 is built from 13 residues. The CDR3 loop is CAWNGGLNTEAFF. In DNA form, the CDR3 reads TGTGCCTGGAACGGGGGACTAAACACTGAAGCTTTCTTT. The whole variable domain, remainder taken from reference TRBV30 and TRBJ1-1, is SQTIHQWPATLVQPVGSPLSLECTVEGTSNPNLYWYRQAAGRGLQLLFYSVGIGQISSEVPQNLSASRPQDRQFILSSKKLLLSDSGFYLCAWNGGLNTEAFFGQGTRLTVV.

The V call is TRBV7-9, the J call TRBJ2-5; D possibly matches TRBD1 or TRBD2 (5 bases each). The germline gives CDR1 SEHNR, CDR2 FQNEAQ (reference sequence). The CDR3 covers 14 residues. Trimming left V 4 bases short and J 5 bases short, with 14 bases between. CDR3 amino acids: CASSSSGGIETQYF. CDR3 DNA: TGTGCCAGCAGCTCGTCTGGGGGTATTGAGACCCAGTACTTC.